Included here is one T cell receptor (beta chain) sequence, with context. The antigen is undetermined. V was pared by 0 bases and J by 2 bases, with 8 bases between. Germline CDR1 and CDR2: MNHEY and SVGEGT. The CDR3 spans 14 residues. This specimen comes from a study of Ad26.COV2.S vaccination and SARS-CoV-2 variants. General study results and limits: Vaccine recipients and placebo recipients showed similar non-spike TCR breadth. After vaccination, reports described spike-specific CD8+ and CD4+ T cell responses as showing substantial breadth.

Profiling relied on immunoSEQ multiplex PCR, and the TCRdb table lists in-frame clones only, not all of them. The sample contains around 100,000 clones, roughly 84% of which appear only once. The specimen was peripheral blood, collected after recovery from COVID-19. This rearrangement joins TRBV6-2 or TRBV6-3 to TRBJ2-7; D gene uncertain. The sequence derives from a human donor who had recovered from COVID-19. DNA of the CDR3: TGTGCCAGCAGTTACTCGGGCGGCACCTACGAGCAGTACTTC. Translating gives CASSYSGGTYEQYF.